The 29 T cell receptor beta chains in this list originate from one sample, sequenced in a study of blood T cell repertoires in COVID-19. TCRdb's copy holds only in-frame clones and misses some; the assay was immunoSEQ multiplex PCR. This table holds about 42,000 clones, approximately 92% found once. The specimen was peripheral blood. The receptor source for this set is a man younger than 40 with active or convalescent COVID-19.

The gene calls are TRBV11-2 and TRBJ1-2, with TRBD1 matching 9 bases. CDR1 and CDR2 from the germline V gene are SGHAT and FQNNGV. J was trimmed by 8 bases and V by 1 base; bases with no gene match: 14. CDR3 size: 17 residues. CDR3 DNA: TGTGCCAGCAGCTTAGTTAGTCTACCCACAGGGGGCGAGGGCTACACCTTC. Translation: CASSLVSLPTGGEGYTF. Together with reference TRBV11-2 and TRBJ1-2, the CDR3 gives the full variable domain: EAGVAQSPRYKIIEKRQSVAFWCNPISGHATLYWYQQILGQGPKLLIQFQNNGVVDDSQLPKDRFSAERLKGVDSTLKIQPAKLEDSAVYLCASSLVSLPTGGEGYTFGSGTRLTVV.

V gene TRBV27 combines with J gene TRBJ1-5, with 12 positions matching TRBD1. Germline V lookup: CDR1 MNHEY, CDR2 SMNVEV (reference sequence). V lost 8 bases, J lost 1 base, and 9 bases stayed unmatched. CDR3 size: 17 residues. DNA for the CDR3: TGTGCCAGCTCCTCGGGACAGGGGGCTTGGAGCAATCAGCCCCAGCATTTT. This sequence encodes CASSSGQGAWSNQPQHF.

This rearrangement joins TRBV6-5 to TRBJ2-7, with a possible D match to TRBD1 (6 bases). The germline V and J ends were trimmed by 6 bases and 3 bases, with 12 bases remaining between them. Per the germline V gene, CDR1 is MNHEY and CDR2 is SVGAGI. CDR3 size: 13 residues. In DNA, the CDR3 is TGTGCCAGCAGGAGGGGGTGGGACTACGAGCAGTACTTC. Translation: CASRRGWDYEQYF.

The chain carries TRBV6-6 and TRBJ1-1; D is unresolved. This CDR3 spans 13 amino acids. In germline, CDR1 is MNHNY, CDR2 SVGAGI (reference sequence). V dropped 6 bases and J dropped 1 base, with 9 bases sitting between them. CDR3 nucleotides: TGTGCCAGCAGCCGACGGAGGAACACTGAAGCTTTCTTT. This translates into CASSRRRNTEAFF.

This chain connects TRBV2 to TRBJ1-2; tentatively, D is TRBD1 (5 bases). In germline, CDR1 is SNHLY, CDR2 FYNNEI. This CDR3 has 14 residues. V lost 3 bases and J lost 8, with 16 bases in between. For the CDR3, the DNA is TGTGCCAGCAGTGAGGGGATTACAGGCAGGGGCTACACCTTC. Encoded protein: CASSEGITGRGYTF.

The genes are TRBV3-1 (or the pseudogene TRBV3-2) and TRBJ2-5; D might be TRBD1 (5 bases). The germline CDR1 and CDR2 sequences are LGHDT and YNNKEL (reference sequence). This CDR3 is built from 17 residues. The V end was cut by 0 bases, the J end by 5 bases, with 19 bases between. The chain's CDR3 is CASSQDRAGLRVETQYF. The CDR3 DNA is TGTGCCAGCAGCCAAGATAGGGCAGGTCTCAGGGTTGAGACCCAGTACTTC.

The chain links TRBV3-1 (or the pseudogene TRBV3-2) to TRBJ2-1; no clear D. There are 12 residues in the CDR3. Trimming removed 3 bases from V and 10 bases from J, with 10 bases in between. CDR1 and CDR2 from the germline V gene are LGHDT and YNNKEL (reference sequence). The CDR3 DNA is TGTGCCAGCAGCCAGGCCACCACGGAGCAGTTCTTC. This gives the protein CASSQATTEQFF.

The chain recombines TRBV5-5 with TRBJ1-1; possible D gene TRBD1, 6 bases. Germline V gene lookup returns CDR1 SGHKS and CDR2 YYEKEE (reference sequence). This CDR3 has 16 residues. V was cut by 2 bases and J by 4 bases, with 18 bases left in between. CDR3 DNA: TGTGCCAGCAGCTTCGGATTCAGGGGCGCGGGCACTGAAGCTTTCTTT. The encoded protein is CASSFGFRGAGTEAFF.

The chain employs TRBV7-8 and TRBJ1-5; D is uncertain. V was trimmed by 5 bases and J by 2 bases, leaving 16 bases between them. Per germline, CDR1 SGHVS and CDR2 FQNEAQ. The CDR3 contains 16 residues. CDR3 nucleotide sequence: TGTGCCAGCAGCCAAAACCCCAGGAATGGCAATCAGCCCCAGCATTTT. Its translation is CASSQNPRNGNQPQHF. Full variable domain (outside the CDR3, taken from reference TRBV7-8 and TRBJ1-5): GAGVSQSPRYKVAKRGQDVALRCDPISGHVSLFWYQQALGQGPEFLTYFQNEAQLDKSGLPSDRFFAERPEGSVSTLKIQRTQQEDSAVYLCASSQNPRNGNQPQHFGDGTRLSIL.

The chain uses TRBV3-1 (or the pseudogene TRBV3-2) and TRBJ1-3, with 7 bases lining up with TRBD1. The junction had 8 bases not matched to a gene; V was cut back by 4 bases and J by 2 bases. The germline CDR1 and CDR2 sequences are LGHDT and YNNKEL (reference sequence). This CDR3 region has 16 residues. This CDR3 reads CASSLPPGTAGNTIYF. CDR3 coding DNA: TGTGCCAGCAGCCTACCACCGGGGACAGCTGGAAACACCATATATTTT.

This rearrangement joins TRBV20-1 to TRBJ2-7; D is unresolved. V dropped 2 bases and J dropped 12 bases, with 11 bases sitting between them. This CDR3 spans 10 amino acids. Per germline, CDR1 DFQATT and CDR2 SNEGSKA (reference sequence). The chain's CDR3 is CSARSRALYV. DNA of the CDR3: TGCAGTGCTAGATCCCGCGCGTTGTACGTC.

V and J are TRBV2 and TRBJ2-7, with a possible D match to TRBD1 (6 bases). V lost 1 base and J lost 1, with 11 bases in between. The germline V gene has CDR1 SNHLY and CDR2 FYNNEI. The CDR3 consists of 15 residues. This chain's CDR3 is CASSEGGRGSYEQYF. The CDR3 nucleotides are TGTGCCAGCAGTGAAGGTGGCAGGGGTTCCTACGAGCAGTACTTC.

The chain combines TRBV5-6 with TRBJ2-1; TRBD2 aligns across 12 bases. From germline, CDR1 is SGHDT and CDR2 YYEEEE. The CDR3 totals 15 residues. J was trimmed by 12 bases and V by 0 bases; bases with no gene match: 7. The CDR3 region is CASSLVASGRARQFF. CDR3 nucleotide sequence: TGTGCCAGCAGCTTGGTGGCTAGCGGGAGGGCCAGGCAGTTCTTC.

This chain connects TRBV2 to TRBJ1-1, with a possible D match to TRBD1 (5 bases). The germline V and J ends were trimmed by 5 bases and 4 bases, with 14 bases remaining between them. Germline CDR1 SNHLY, CDR2 FYNNEI. The CDR3 length is 14 residues. CDR3 sequence: CASSLPGLFTEAFF. The CDR3 DNA reads TGTGCCAGCAGTCTACCGGGACTTTTCACTGAAGCTTTCTTT.

The V gene is TRBV11-3, the J gene TRBJ1-2; D not certain. V lost 2 bases, J lost 1 base, and 8 bases lay in between. The CDR3 is 14 amino acids. Germline CDR1 is SGHNT and CDR2 is YENEEA. CDR3 coding DNA: TGTGCCAGCAGCTTACACGAGGGTAACTATGGCTACACCTTC. This gives the protein CASSLHEGNYGYTF. Looking up the rest from reference TRBV11-3 and TRBJ1-2 gives the full variable domain: EAGVVQSPRYKIIEKKQPVAFWCNPISGHNTLYWYLQNLGQGPELLIRYENEEAVDDSQLPKDRFSAERLKGVDSTLKIQPAELGDSAVYLCASSLHEGNYGYTFGSGTRLTVV.

This chain links TRBV7-6 with TRBJ2-1; 9 bases are shared with TRBD2. Unmatched junction bases numbered 5, after V lost 5 bases and J lost 9 bases. This CDR3 region has 13 residues. The germline CDR1 and CDR2 sequences are SGHVS and FNYEAQ. CDR3 sequence (DNA): TGTGCCAGCAGCCGTCATAGCGGGGGTGAGCAGTTCTTC. As protein: CASSRHSGGEQFF.

The rearrangement joins TRBV4-1 to TRBJ1-3, with D uncertain. This CDR3 has 15 amino acids. Trimming took 4 bases from V and 3 from J, leaving 13 bases between them. From germline, CDR1 is MGHRA and CDR2 YSYEKL. CDR3 nucleotide sequence: TGCGCCAGCAGCCGAGGATCGGGAGGTGGAAACACCATATATTTT. It codes for CASSRGSGGGNTIYF.

The chain is built from TRBV14 and TRBJ1-1; tentatively, D is TRBD1 (5 bases). Germline CDR1 reads SGHDN; CDR2 reads FVKESK. The CDR3 contains 13 residues. V was clipped by 4 bases and J by 1 base, with 7 bases between them. This chain's CDR3 is CASSPQENTEAFF. CDR3 DNA: TGTGCCAGCAGCCCACAGGAGAACACTGAAGCTTTCTTT.

This chain uses TRBV12-3 or TRBV12-4 with TRBJ1-1; D uncertain. This CDR3 comprises 13 residues. V lost 10 bases to trimming and J lost 0 bases, with 12 bases between them. In DNA form, the CDR3 reads TGTGCCACCGGGAGGGCCATGAACACTGAAGCTTTCTTT. Translation gives CATGRAMNTEAFF.

This clone showed up just once. The chain joins TRBV7-9 to TRBJ2-7; possible D gene TRBD1, 7 bases. Trimming cost V 5 bases and J 0 bases, with 14 bases left between them. The CDR3 runs 15 residues. The V gene's germline CDR1 is SEHNR and CDR2 FQNEAQ (reference sequence). CDR3 region: CASSRTGDSSYEQYV. CDR3 coding DNA: TGTGCCAGCAGCCGAACGGGGGACAGCTCCTACGAGCAGTACGTC.

The CDR3 spells CASSEGQGRDEKLFF. As DNA, the CDR3 is TGTGCCAGCAGTGAGGGACAGGGACGCGATGAAAAACTGTTTTTT. The chain joins TRBV25-1 to TRBJ1-4, with TRBD1 matching over 9 bases. With V trimmed by 3 bases and J by 6 bases, 5 bases remained unmatched. Looked up from germline, CDR1 is MGHDK and CDR2 is SYGVNS. This CDR3 has 15 amino acids.

The chain recombines TRBV19 with TRBJ1-5; 10 positions match TRBD1. The CDR3 totals 17 residues. Germline V lookup: CDR1 LNHDA, CDR2 SQIVND (reference sequence). V was clipped by 4 bases and J by 0 bases; unmatched bases: 6. The CDR3 reads CASSKGQGLYSNQPQHF. Written as DNA, the CDR3 is TGTGCCAGTAGTAAGGGACAGGGGCTATATAGCAATCAGCCCCAGCATTTT.

The rearrangement links TRBV27 to TRBJ2-2, with TRBD2 identical over 8 bases. CDR1 is MNHEY, CDR2 SMNVEV, per germline (reference sequence). The CDR3 is made up of 16 amino acids. After removal of 5 bases from V and 5 bases from J, the junction contained 10 bases not matched to a gene. CDR3 coding DNA: TGTGCCAGCAGTAAGGGTGGGACTAGGCTAACCGGGGAGCTGTTTTTT. Translating gives CASSKGGTRLTGELFF.

The V call is TRBV19, the J call TRBJ1-2; unclear D gene. The CDR3 sequence is 14 residues long. The germline V gene encodes CDR1 LNHDA and CDR2 SQIVND (reference sequence). Between the trimmed V and J ends, which lost 7 bases and 5 bases, there was a span of 17 bases. The chain's CDR3 is CASKASPGKYGYTF. Written as DNA, the CDR3 is TGTGCCAGTAAAGCGAGTCCGGGGAAATATGGCTACACCTTC.

J is TRBJ1-1 and V is TRBV27; no reliable D call. The CDR3 consists of 13 residues. V was trimmed by 0 bases and J by 3 bases, leaving 5 bases between them. In germline, CDR1 is MNHEY, CDR2 SMNVEV (reference sequence). The CDR3 spells CASSLSGDTEAFF. DNA for the CDR3: TGTGCCAGCAGTTTATCCGGGGACACTGAAGCTTTCTTT.

The chain uses TRBV10-3 and TRBJ2-1; 10 bases map to TRBD2. Trimming removed 3 bases from V and 7 bases from J; junction bases left unmatched: 12. Per the germline V gene, CDR1 is ENHRY and CDR2 is SYGVKD. The CDR3 loop spans 17 amino acids. The CDR3 protein is CAISDPTSGSLGNEQFF. Written as DNA, the CDR3 is TGTGCCATCAGTGACCCGACTAGCGGGTCCCTCGGGAATGAGCAGTTCTTC.

The chain combines TRBV4-1 with TRBJ2-7, with a weak D call TRBD2 (5 bases). In germline, CDR1 is MGHRA, CDR2 YSYEKL. V lost 6 bases and J 3 bases, leaving 15 bases between the germline ends. The CDR3 covers 14 residues. The CDR3 DNA sequence: TGCGCCAGCAGTTACCGGGAAGGATACTACGAGCAGTACTTC. Its translation is CASSYREGYYEQYF.

In DNA, the CDR3 is TGTGCCACGGAGGGCATCTACAATGAGCAGTTCTTC. This translates into CATEGIYNEQFF. This chain joins TRBV2 and TRBJ2-1; D is perhaps TRBD2 (6 bases). This CDR3 spans 12 amino acids. Germline values: CDR1 SNHLY, CDR2 FYNNEI. The V and J ends lost 10 bases and 3 bases respectively, with 10 bases between them.

The chain carries TRBV3-1 (or the pseudogene TRBV3-2) and TRBJ2-4; 13 positions agree with TRBD2. The junction had 5 bases not matched to a gene; V was cut back by 3 bases and J by 0 bases. The germline V gene has CDR1 LGHDT and CDR2 YNNKEL (reference sequence). CDR3 length: 18 residues. The CDR3: CASSHGTSGNLAKNIQYF. CDR3 coding DNA: TGTGCCAGCAGCCACGGGACTAGCGGGAATCTAGCCAAAAACATTCAGTACTTC.